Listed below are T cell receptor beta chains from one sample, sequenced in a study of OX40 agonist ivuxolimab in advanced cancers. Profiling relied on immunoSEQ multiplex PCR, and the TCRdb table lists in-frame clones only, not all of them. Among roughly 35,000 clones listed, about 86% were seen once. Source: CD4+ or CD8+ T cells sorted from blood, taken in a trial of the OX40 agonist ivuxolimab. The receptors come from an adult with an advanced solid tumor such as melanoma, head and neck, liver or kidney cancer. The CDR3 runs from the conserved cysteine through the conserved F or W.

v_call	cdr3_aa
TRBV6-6	CASRRQGIEGNQPQHF
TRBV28	CASSSAGTGDTGELFF
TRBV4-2	CASSSLRDRVSQAFF
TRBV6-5	CASSYYVTQGGAEAFF
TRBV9	CASSVASQPSYGYTF
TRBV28	CASTAGNTGELFF
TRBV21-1	CASSKRPRGNQPQHF
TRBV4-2	CASSRPGQGAPYEQYF
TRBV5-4	CASSPQGVRETQYF
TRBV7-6	CASSLGTDTQYF
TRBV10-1	CATRQGVGQDEQYF
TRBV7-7	CASSQGRSQGTQYF
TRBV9	CASSGRVNYGYTF
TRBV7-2	CASSFVDRGYQETQYF
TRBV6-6	CASSYAGLPRETQYF
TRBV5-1	CASSILAGGRVGELFF
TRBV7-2	CASSRDRLTDTQYF
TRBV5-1	CASSLRANLNTEAFF
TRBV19	CASSITRAGPFSNQPQHF
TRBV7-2	CASSLDQSREAFF
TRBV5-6	CASSLNVGPAVDEKLFF
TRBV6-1	CASSEVKQGVEEQFF
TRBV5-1	CASSFGGSTQETQYF
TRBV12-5	CASGLGTGYEQYF
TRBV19	CASSISLVGVRTDTQYF
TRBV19	CASCAGTQGDTQYF
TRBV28	CASSQIRGVKGTEAFF
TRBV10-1	CASSEGLGQGDRNEQFF
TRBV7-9	CASSAGDREFCEQFF
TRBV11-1	CASSLGDGGNQPQHF
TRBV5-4	CASSPRGRHTGELFF
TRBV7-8	CASSLGAGAYEQYF
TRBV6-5	CASRDRGAGNTIYF
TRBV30	CAWSRDRGRGSNQPQHF
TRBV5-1	CASSFRETNEKLFF
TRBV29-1	CSVETGTSSYEQYF
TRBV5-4	CASRTTGGNEQYF
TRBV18	CASSPQNNSPLHF
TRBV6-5	CASGGSGNTIYF
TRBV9	CASSRTGTNSYEQYF
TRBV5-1	CASSPAQGYNEQFF
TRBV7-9	CASSLGQGQFSPLHF
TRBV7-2	CASSPLSEYGYTF
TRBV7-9	CASSLAVNEQFF
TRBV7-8	CASSLRRLPPRGDTQYF
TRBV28	CASSSGLSYEQYF
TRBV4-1	CASSLTSAPQDTQYF
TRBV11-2	CASSLDSLAGYYEQYF
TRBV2	CASSGDSSYNSPLHF
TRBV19	CASSDGDQPQHF
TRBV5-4	CASSVQGAETQYF
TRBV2	CASSVGRGDRPRHF
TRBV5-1	CASSFSGSSTDTQYF